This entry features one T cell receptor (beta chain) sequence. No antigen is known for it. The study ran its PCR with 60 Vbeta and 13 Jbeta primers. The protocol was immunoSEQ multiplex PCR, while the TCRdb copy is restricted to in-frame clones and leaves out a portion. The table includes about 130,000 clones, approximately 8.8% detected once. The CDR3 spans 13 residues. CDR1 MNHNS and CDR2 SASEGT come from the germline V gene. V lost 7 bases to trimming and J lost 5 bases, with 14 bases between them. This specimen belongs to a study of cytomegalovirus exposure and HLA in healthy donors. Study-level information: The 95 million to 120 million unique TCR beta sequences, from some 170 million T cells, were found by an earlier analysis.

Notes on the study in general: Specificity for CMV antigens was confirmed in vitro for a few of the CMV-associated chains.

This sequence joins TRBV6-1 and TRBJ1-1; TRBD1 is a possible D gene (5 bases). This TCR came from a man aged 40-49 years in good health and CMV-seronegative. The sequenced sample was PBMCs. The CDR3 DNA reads TGTGCCAGCAATCCTCCGGGGGGAACTGAAGCTTTCTTT. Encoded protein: CASNPPGGTEAFF.